This is a list of T cell receptor beta chains from one sample in a study of blood T cells in healthy people across ages. Via MiXCR, TCRdb re-called the 5' RACE reads, giving one row per CDR3 protein. Here the sample spans some 1,000,000 distinct CDR3 sequences, 20% to 25% being singletons. The same sample was also used in a study of T cells of mothers and their children.

Source material: blood. The receptors here all came from a girl under 10 years old in good health. Each CDR3 is given with its conserved first and last residue. D genes are given only for firm matches. Rows give clone size only sometimes, using once, few, many, or a class for an expanded clone.

v_call: TRBV6-1
j_call: TRBJ1-2
d_call: TRBD1
clone_size: once
cdr3_aa: CASSDRGRVNYGYTF
cdr3_nt: TGTGCCAGCAGTGACAGGGGGCGGGTTAACTATGGCTACACCTTC

v_call: TRBV7-2
j_call: TRBJ2-5
d_call: .
clone_size: .
cdr3_aa: CASSWSGTKETQYF
cdr3_nt: TGTGCCAGCAGCTGGAGCGGGACAAAAGAGACCCAGTACTTC

v_call: TRBV6-5
j_call: TRBJ2-1
d_call: TRBD2
clone_size: few
cdr3_aa: CASSRLAGHNEQFF
cdr3_nt: TGTGCCAGCAGTCGACTAGCGGGTCACAATGAGCAGTTCTTC

v_call: TRBV3-1
j_call: TRBJ1-4
d_call: .
clone_size: .
cdr3_aa: CASSQEARGGEKLFF
cdr3_nt: TGTGCCAGCAGCCAAGAAGCGAGGGGTGGTGAAAAACTGTTTTTT

v_call: TRBV12-3/TRBV12-4
j_call: TRBJ2-3
d_call: TRBD2
clone_size: .
cdr3_aa: CASSFPRERHTQYF
cdr3_nt: TGTGCCAGCAGTTTCCCGCGGGAGAGGCATACGCAGTATTTT

v_call: TRBV9
j_call: TRBJ1-1
d_call: TRBD1
clone_size: few
cdr3_aa: CASGQGGTEAFF
cdr3_nt: TGTGCCAGCGGTCAGGGGGGAACTGAAGCTTTCTTT

v_call: TRBV27
j_call: TRBJ2-5
d_call: .
clone_size: few
cdr3_aa: CASSPGLGTQYF
cdr3_nt: TGTGCCAGCAGTCCCGGGCTGGGGACCCAGTACTTC

v_call: TRBV27
j_call: TRBJ2-5
d_call: .
clone_size: .
cdr3_aa: CASTSPGARQTQYF
cdr3_nt: TGTGCCAGCACTTCCCCGGGGGCTCGACAGACCCAGTACTTC

v_call: TRBV5-1
j_call: TRBJ1-3
d_call: TRBD1
clone_size: few
cdr3_aa: CASSLEGDRGASGNTIYF
cdr3_nt: TGCGCCAGCAGCTTGGAAGGGGACAGGGGAGCCTCTGGAAACACCATATATTTT

v_call: TRBV6-5
j_call: TRBJ2-1
d_call: .
clone_size: few
cdr3_aa: CASSWTQAGYNEQFF
cdr3_nt: TGTGCCAGCAGTTGGACCCAGGCGGGCTACAATGAGCAGTTCTTC

v_call: TRBV7-9
j_call: TRBJ2-5
d_call: .
clone_size: once
cdr3_aa: CASSWPLQTQYF
cdr3_nt: TGTGCCAGCAGCTGGCCCCTCCAGACCCAGTACTTC

v_call: TRBV6-5
j_call: TRBJ2-5
d_call: .
clone_size: many
cdr3_aa: CASSYRVQETQYF
cdr3_nt: TGTGCCAGCAGTTACAGAGTCCAAGAGACCCAGTACTTC

v_call: TRBV7-8
j_call: TRBJ2-1
d_call: TRBD1
clone_size: .
cdr3_aa: CASSLRDSMDNEQFF
cdr3_nt: TGTGCCAGCAGCCTCCGGGACAGCATGGACAATGAGCAGTTCTTC

v_call: TRBV29-1
j_call: TRBJ2-7
d_call: .
clone_size: few
cdr3_aa: CSVGPSFYEQYF
cdr3_nt: TGCAGCGTTGGGCCATCCTTTTACGAGCAGTACTTC

v_call: TRBV29-1
j_call: TRBJ1-4
d_call: .
clone_size: few
cdr3_aa: CSVGVSAGFGEKLFF
cdr3_nt: TGCAGCGTTGGAGTGAGTGCAGGCTTCGGGGAAAAACTGTTTTTT

v_call: TRBV7-9
j_call: TRBJ2-1
d_call: TRBD1
clone_size: .
cdr3_aa: CASSLLVGQGAKEQFF
cdr3_nt: TGTGCCAGCAGCTTATTAGTGGGACAGGGGGCGAAGGAGCAGTTCTTC

v_call: TRBV5-1
j_call: TRBJ2-1
d_call: .
clone_size: .
cdr3_aa: CASSFRPRSYNEQFF
cdr3_nt: TGCGCCAGCAGCTTTAGGCCTAGATCCTACAATGAGCAGTTCTTC

v_call: TRBV7-3
j_call: TRBJ1-6
d_call: .
clone_size: few
cdr3_aa: CASSQRTGSNSPLHF
cdr3_nt: TGTGCCAGCAGCCAAAGGACGGGGTCCAATTCACCCCTCCACTTT

v_call: TRBV28
j_call: TRBJ2-5
d_call: .
clone_size: .
cdr3_aa: CASDGTYQETQYF
cdr3_nt: TGTGCCAGCGACGGAACCTACCAAGAGACCCAGTACTTC

v_call: TRBV7-8
j_call: TRBJ2-5
d_call: TRBD2
clone_size: .
cdr3_aa: CASSFFPAGVETQYF
cdr3_nt: TGTGCCAGCAGCTTTTTTCCAGCGGGAGTTGAGACCCAGTACTTC

v_call: TRBV29-1
j_call: TRBJ2-3
d_call: .
clone_size: once
cdr3_aa: CSVADGTDTQYF
cdr3_nt: TGCAGCGTTGCGGACGGCACAGATACGCAGTATTTT

v_call: TRBV27
j_call: TRBJ1-1
d_call: TRBD1
clone_size: .
cdr3_aa: CASSWQGGTEAFF
cdr3_nt: TGTGCCAGCAGTTGGCAGGGGGGCACTGAAGCTTTCTTT

v_call: TRBV5-4
j_call: TRBJ2-7
d_call: .
clone_size: .
cdr3_aa: CASSLGGLTRNYEQYF
cdr3_nt: TGTGCCAGCAGCTTGGGAGGACTTACCAGGAACTACGAGCAGTACTTC

v_call: TRBV4-2
j_call: TRBJ2-2
d_call: TRBD2
clone_size: few
cdr3_aa: CASSHTDSGVAELFF
cdr3_nt: TGTGCCAGCAGCCACACCGACAGCGGGGTGGCCGAGCTGTTTTTT

v_call: TRBV7-2
j_call: TRBJ1-2
d_call: .
clone_size: .
cdr3_aa: CASSFDRYGYTF
cdr3_nt: TGTGCCAGCAGCTTTGACAGATATGGCTACACCTTC

v_call: TRBV3-1
j_call: TRBJ1-1
d_call: .
clone_size: once
cdr3_aa: CASSPPEKGSTEAFF
cdr3_nt: TGTGCCAGCAGCCCTCCGGAAAAGGGGAGCACTGAAGCTTTCTTT

v_call: TRBV3-1
j_call: TRBJ2-7
d_call: TRBD1
clone_size: few
cdr3_aa: CASSLTGEDYEQYF
cdr3_nt: TGTGCCAGCAGCCTGACAGGGGAGGACTACGAGCAGTACTTC

v_call: TRBV10-3
j_call: TRBJ1-3
d_call: .
clone_size: .
cdr3_aa: CAITGELAGNTIYF
cdr3_nt: TGTGCCATCACGGGGGAATTAGCTGGAAACACCATATATTTT

v_call: TRBV29-1
j_call: TRBJ1-1
d_call: .
clone_size: few
cdr3_aa: CSVGPGLNTEAFF
cdr3_nt: TGCAGCGTTGGCCCAGGGCTGAACACTGAAGCTTTCTTT

v_call: TRBV28
j_call: TRBJ2-7
d_call: .
clone_size: many
cdr3_aa: CASSSVSSYEQYF
cdr3_nt: TGTGCCAGCTCTTCGGTGAGCTCCTACGAGCAGTACTTC

v_call: TRBV7-2
j_call: TRBJ2-7
d_call: .
clone_size: few
cdr3_aa: CASSFRAGTAYEQYF
cdr3_nt: TGTGCCAGCAGCTTCCGGGCGGGGACAGCCTACGAGCAGTACTTC

v_call: TRBV7-9
j_call: TRBJ1-4
d_call: .
clone_size: few
cdr3_aa: CASSSLDRAANEKLFF
cdr3_nt: TGTGCCAGCAGCTCTCTAGACCGGGCGGCTAATGAAAAACTGTTTTTT

v_call: TRBV5-1
j_call: TRBJ1-2
d_call: .
clone_size: few
cdr3_aa: CASSLERQHNGYTF
cdr3_nt: TGCGCCAGCAGCTTGGAGCGACAGCATAATGGCTACACCTTC

v_call: TRBV29-1
j_call: TRBJ2-3
d_call: .
clone_size: .
cdr3_aa: CSVEDHRQSTDTQYF
cdr3_nt: TGCAGCGTTGAAGACCACCGACAGAGCACAGATACGCAGTATTTT

v_call: TRBV27
j_call: TRBJ2-7
d_call: .
clone_size: .
cdr3_aa: CASTNSGLDYEQYF
cdr3_nt: TGTGCCAGCACCAATAGCGGTTTAGACTACGAGCAGTACTTC

v_call: TRBV20-1
j_call: TRBJ1-6
d_call: .
clone_size: .
cdr3_aa: CSARLGTRSYNSPLHF
cdr3_nt: TGCAGTGCAAGACTCGGGACACGCTCCTATAATTCACCCCTCCACTTT

v_call: TRBV2
j_call: TRBJ2-2
d_call: .
clone_size: .
cdr3_aa: CASSETQIRSSGGLFF
cdr3_nt: TGTGCCAGCAGTGAAACCCAGATTCGTAGTTCCGGGGGGCTGTTTTTT

v_call: TRBV18
j_call: TRBJ2-5
d_call: .
clone_size: few
cdr3_aa: CASSPTRTADGTQYF
cdr3_nt: TGTGCCAGCTCACCAACCAGGACGGCCGACGGGACCCAGTACTTC

v_call: TRBV12-3/TRBV12-4
j_call: TRBJ1-1
d_call: .
clone_size: .
cdr3_aa: CASRLFGPNTEAFF
cdr3_nt: TGTGCCAGCCGGCTTTTTGGGCCAAACACTGAAGCTTTCTTT

v_call: TRBV29-1
j_call: TRBJ2-6
d_call: TRBD1
clone_size: .
cdr3_aa: CSVRGLGANVLTF
cdr3_nt: TGCAGCGTGAGGGGGCTTGGGGCCAACGTCCTGACTTTC

v_call: TRBV4-1
j_call: TRBJ1-2
d_call: .
clone_size: .
cdr3_aa: CASSQDSSRFYGYTF
cdr3_nt: TGCGCCAGCAGCCAAGATTCTTCCAGGTTCTATGGCTACACCTTC

v_call: TRBV6-5
j_call: TRBJ2-1
d_call: TRBD2
clone_size: many
cdr3_aa: CASSRLAGVVEQFF
cdr3_nt: TGTGCCAGCAGTCGGCTAGCGGGAGTGGTTGAGCAGTTCTTC

v_call: TRBV12-3/TRBV12-4
j_call: TRBJ2-7
d_call: .
clone_size: .
cdr3_aa: CASSSHGEGDEQYF
cdr3_nt: TGTGCCAGCAGTTCTCACGGGGAAGGCGACGAGCAGTACTTC

v_call: TRBV29-1
j_call: TRBJ2-5
d_call: TRBD2
clone_size: .
cdr3_aa: CSVASGGPSETQYF
cdr3_nt: TGCAGCGTTGCCTCGGGGGGGCCCTCGGAGACCCAGTACTTC

v_call: TRBV7-3
j_call: TRBJ1-4
d_call: .
clone_size: .
cdr3_aa: CTSSLGGGDEKLFF
cdr3_nt: TGTACCAGCAGCTTAGGAGGGGGGGATGAAAAACTGTTTTTT

v_call: TRBV20-1
j_call: TRBJ2-7
d_call: .
clone_size: few
cdr3_aa: CSAQGGSETGTYEQYF
cdr3_nt: TGCAGTGCCCAGGGAGGCTCCGAAACAGGGACCTACGAGCAGTACTTC

v_call: TRBV28
j_call: TRBJ2-1
d_call: TRBD2
clone_size: .
cdr3_aa: CASSLHSGRARDEQFF
cdr3_nt: TGTGCCAGCAGTTTACATAGCGGGAGGGCCCGAGATGAGCAGTTCTTC

v_call: TRBV12-3/TRBV12-4
j_call: TRBJ2-4
d_call: .
clone_size: few
cdr3_aa: CASSPGQTLAKNIQYF
cdr3_nt: TGTGCCAGCAGTCCCGGACAGACACTAGCCAAAAACATTCAGTACTTC

v_call: TRBV20-1
j_call: TRBJ2-7
d_call: TRBD2
clone_size: few
cdr3_aa: CSARDGNGRGFYEQYF
cdr3_nt: TGCAGTGCTAGAGATGGTAACGGGAGGGGCTTTTACGAGCAGTACTTC

v_call: TRBV20-1
j_call: TRBJ2-5
d_call: .
clone_size: .
cdr3_aa: CRARGPQNQETQYF
cdr3_nt: TGCAGAGCTAGAGGTCCACAGAACCAAGAGACCCAGTACTTC

v_call: TRBV12-3/TRBV12-4
j_call: TRBJ1-1
d_call: .
clone_size: .
cdr3_aa: CASSSVRRGTEAFF
cdr3_nt: TGTGCCAGCAGTTCAGTCCGGAGAGGAACTGAAGCTTTCTTT

v_call: TRBV7-8
j_call: TRBJ1-4
d_call: .
clone_size: .
cdr3_aa: CASSLASLGGGYEKLFF
cdr3_nt: TGTGCCAGCAGCTTAGCGTCCTTGGGGGGGGGCTATGAAAAACTGTTTTTT